This is a list of T cell receptor beta chains from one sample in a study of cytomegalovirus exposure and HLA in healthy donors. Assay: immunoSEQ multiplex PCR; the TCRdb copy retains only in-frame clones and omits some. The sample lists around 300,000 clones, just over 85% occurring once. Specimen: PBMCs. Receptors originate from a woman younger than 30 in good health and CMV-seronegative. Each CDR3 is given with its conserved first and last residue. The D gene is left open where the match is weak.

J	D	V	DNA	CDR3
TRBJ2-3	.	TRBV6-5	TGTGCCAGCAGTTACGGCGGGGGCACAGATACGCAGTATTTT	CASSYGGGTDTQYF
TRBJ1-2	.	TRBV5-1	TGCGCCAGCAGCCCGGGACTTCTAGCCGTTAACTATGGCTACACCTTC	CASSPGLLAVNYGYTF
TRBJ1-1	.	TRBV18	TGTGCCAGCTCTCCGTACAGGGCCCGAACTGAAGCTTTCTTT	CASSPYRARTEAFF
TRBJ2-3	TRBD2	TRBV6-4	TGTGCCAGCAGTGAAGCGGGGGGGCAGGGCACAGATACGCAGTATTTT	CASSEAGGQGTDTQYF
TRBJ2-1	TRBD2	TRBV6-5	TGTGCCAGCAGTTACTCGGCTAGCGGGAGCAATGAGCAGTTCTTC	CASSYSASGSNEQFF
TRBJ1-2	.	TRBV5-1	TGCGCCAGCAGCTTGGGGCAAGGGGTAGACGGCTACACCTTC	CASSLGQGVDGYTF
TRBJ2-1	TRBD2	TRBV7-9	TGTGCCAGCAGCTTGATCAGCGGGAGATCCTACAATGAGCAGTTCTTC	CASSLISGRSYNEQFF
TRBJ2-3	.	TRBV27	TGTGCCAGCAGTTTGAAGCCCACCACAGATACGCAGTATTTT	CASSLKPTTDTQYF
TRBJ1-5	.	TRBV18	TGTGCCAGCTCCTCAGAGGGCAATCAGCCCCAGCATTTT	CASSSEGNQPQHF
TRBJ2-1	TRBD1	TRBV11-3	TGTGCCAGCAGCTCGGGACAGGGGGCATTCGATGAGCAGTTCTTC	CASSSGQGAFDEQFF
TRBJ2-7	TRBD2	TRBV25-1	TGTGCCAGCAGTCGGACTAGCGGGAGGTTCAACGAGCAGTACTTC	CASSRTSGRFNEQYF
TRBJ2-5	.	TRBV29-1	TGCAGCGTGGAGGGGGCACAAGAGACCCAGTACTTC	CSVEGAQETQYF
TRBJ1-5	.	TRBV2	TGTGCCAGCAGTGGCGGGGGCGGGGATCAGCCCCAGCATTTT	CASSGGGGDQPQHF